Listed below are T cell receptor beta chains from one sample, sequenced in a study of T cells expressing NK-cell markers. From its re-call of the 5' RACE reads, TCRdb lists each CDR3 protein once, without DNA. The sample table includes 150,000 to 200,000 distinct CDR3 sequences. Sequenced: blood T cells: a sorted CD56 or NKG2C T cell subset, CD4+ or CD8+ T cells, or bulk PBMC T cells (not recorded which). These receptors were taken from a man aged 18-75 years in good health. CDR3s include the opening cysteine and the closing phenylalanine or tryptophan.

v_gene,len,j_gene,CDR3aa
TRBV7-7,13,TRBJ2-3,CASSYLATDTQYF
TRBV3-1,12,TRBJ2-5,CASSQWEETQYF
TRBV6-1,16,TRBJ2-3,CASSEFGEGFADTQYF
TRBV7-9,15,TRBJ2-7,CASSFTSGTGFEQYF
TRBV2,15,TRBJ1-2,CASSDALVGEEDYTF
TRBV9,15,TRBJ2-7,CASSAFPDSAYEQYF
TRBV6-5,16,TRBJ2-1,CASSYSAIGPYNEQFF
TRBV6-4,15,TRBJ2-2,CASSDSNWGTGELFF
TRBV15,16,TRBJ1-1,CATSRGAIGLNTEAFF
TRBV24-1,17,TRBJ1-2,CATSGVPGAGQNYGYTF
TRBV5-6,13,TRBJ1-1,CASSPGTGYGAFF
TRBV24-1,14,TRBJ2-3,CATRQGPPTDTQYF
TRBV5-1,14,TRBJ1-1,CASTLYIGDTEAFF
TRBV27,18,TRBJ2-3,CASSPRKRTIPSTDTQYF
TRBV27,16,TRBJ2-3,CASSLSGGGRTDTQYF
TRBV20-1,16,TRBJ2-5,CSAKGLAGSPSETQYF
TRBV7-9,13,TRBJ2-5,CASVVGGEETQYF
TRBV6-1,17,TRBJ2-1,CASSEAVGGSWYNEQFF
TRBV2,16,TRBJ1-5,CASSAGGGLSNQPQHF
TRBV3-1,15,TRBJ2-2,CASSQGDREAGELFF
TRBV6-5,18,TRBJ2-6,CASSYSGTHASGANVLTF
TRBV6-5,15,TRBJ2-7,CASSYVGQSSYEQYF
TRBV5-6,15,TRBJ2-5,CASSYADRVLETQYF
TRBV5-1,16,TRBJ2-3,CASTFQRGASTDTQYF
TRBV12-3/TRBV12-4,14,TRBJ2-7,CASSLSDPRGEQYF
TRBV5-1,17,TRBJ2-7,CASSRGDGGAISYEQYF